One and the same sample provided the 24 T cell receptor beta chains below, sequenced in a study of T cell responses to AZD1222 COVID-19 vaccine. Measured with immunoSEQ multiplex PCR; TCRdb has only the in-frame clones, and not every one. The top ten clones hold roughly a quarter of a sample with under 150,000 clones, around 90% of them seen once. This sample comprised peripheral blood, obtained on day 0 of AZD1222 vaccination. The receptors stem from an adult in good health.

This rearrangement joins TRBV18 to TRBJ1-2; no reliable D call. V lost 2 bases to trimming and J lost 8 bases, with 12 bases between them. CDR1 is KGHSH, CDR2 LQKENI, per germline. The CDR3 has 13 residues. CDR3: CASSPEGPGGYTF. CDR3 nucleotides: TGTGCCAGCTCACCAGAAGGGCCGGGGGGCTACACCTTC.

This clone showed up just once. V is TRBV11-1 and J is TRBJ1-2, with D uncertain. V lost 1 base, J lost 8 bases, and 14 bases lay in between. Per germline, CDR1 SGHAT and CDR2 FQDESV (reference sequence). This CDR3 region has 14 residues. The CDR3, as DNA: TGTGCCAGCAGCTTAGGACTCGGCAATGGGGGCTACACCTTC. It specifies CASSLGLGNGGYTF.

V and J are TRBV7-3 and TRBJ2-7; weak D call: TRBD1 (6 bases). V lost 3 bases and J 5 bases, leaving 11 bases between the germline ends. The CDR3 loop spans 13 amino acids. Per germline, CDR1 SGHTA and CDR2 FQGTGA. The CDR3 region is CASSLNRAHEQYF. In DNA form, the CDR3 reads TGTGCCAGCAGCTTGAACAGGGCACACGAGCAGTACTTC.

This chain joins TRBV5-8 and TRBJ1-5, with 8 positions matching TRBD1. Trimming at V came to 4 bases and at J to 4 bases, leaving 10 bases not matched to a gene. Germline V gives CDR1 SGHTS, CDR2 YDEGEE. The CDR3 is 16 residues long. The CDR3 loop reads CASSPGQGPLNQPQHF. In nucleotides, the CDR3 is TGTGCCAGCAGCCCCGGACAGGGCCCATTGAATCAGCCCCAGCATTTT.

This clone came up a few times. The gene calls are TRBV7-2 and TRBJ1-2, with D unresolved. Deletions cut 1 base from V and 2 bases from J, with 8 bases between. The CDR3 totals 14 residues. Per the germline V gene, CDR1 is SGHTA and CDR2 is FQGNSA. This CDR3 is CASSLGGINYGYTF. In DNA form, the CDR3 reads TGTGCCAGCAGCTTAGGGGGTATCAACTATGGCTACACCTTC.

A note on this clone: The same CDR3 also results from other DNA sequences found in this sample. The genes are TRBV5-6 and TRBJ1-2; unclear D gene. The CDR3 consists of 13 residues. Per germline, CDR1 SGHDT and CDR2 YYEEEE. V was clipped by 3 bases and J by 2 bases, with 8 bases between them. The CDR3 bases are TGTGCCAGCAGCTCATCAGGCAACTATGGCTACACCTTC. As protein: CASSSSGNYGYTF. Based on the CDR3 plus reference TRBV5-6 and TRBJ1-2, the full variable domain is DAGVTQSPTHLIKTRGQQVTLRCSPKSGHDTVSWYQQALGQGPQFIFQYYEEEERQRGNFPDRFSGHQFPNYSSELNVNALLLGDSALYLCASSSSGNYGYTFGSGTRLTVV.

Comments on this clone: This specimen includes other DNA sequences encoding the same CDR3. The rearrangement joins TRBV7-8 to TRBJ2-5; D not resolved. Germline CDR1 and CDR2: SGHVS and FQNEAQ. V was clipped by 5 bases and J by 1 base, with 11 bases between them. CDR3 length equals 14 residues. The CDR3 sequence: CASSPRRSQETQYF. CDR3 sequence (DNA): TGTGCCAGCAGCCCGCGACGGAGCCAAGAGACCCAGTACTTC. Using reference TRBV7-8 and TRBJ2-5 for the parts outside the CDR3, the full variable domain is GAGVSQSPRYKVAKRGQDVALRCDPISGHVSLFWYQQALGQGPEFLTYFQNEAQLDKSGLPSDRFFAERPEGSVSTLKIQRTQQEDSAVYLCASSPRRSQETQYFGPGTRLLVL.

This chain connects TRBV5-6 to TRBJ1-4; D uncertain. The germline gives CDR1 SGHDT, CDR2 YYEEEE. This CDR3 region has 15 residues. The V end lost 4 bases, the J end lost 8 bases, and 18 bases lay between the germline ends. The CDR3 sequence: CASSPFWAVSEKLFF. As DNA, the CDR3 is TGTGCCAGCAGCCCCTTTTGGGCCGTTAGCGAAAAACTGTTTTTT.

V and J are TRBV23-1 and TRBJ2-7; perhaps D is TRBD1 or TRBD2 (6 bases each). TRBV23-1 is filed as an ORF, its function uncertain. The CDR3 has 15 residues. Trimming left V 0 bases short and J 2 bases short, with 11 bases between. Written as DNA, the CDR3 is TGCGCCAGCAGTCAATCGGGGGGCCGTCCCTACGAGCAGTACTTC. Translating it yields CASSQSGGRPYEQYF.

V and J are TRBV11-1 and TRBJ1-1, with 7 bases that match TRBD1. Germline V gene lookup returns CDR1 SGHAT and CDR2 FQDESV (reference sequence). Trimming at V came to 6 bases and at J to 0 bases, leaving 4 bases not matched to a gene. This CDR3 comprises 14 residues. This CDR3 is CASSEGQLNTEAFF. The CDR3 DNA reads as TGTGCCAGCAGTGAGGGACAGTTGAACACTGAAGCTTTCTTT.

The chain couples TRBV19 to TRBJ2-6; 10 bases fit TRBD2. The germline CDR1 and CDR2 sequences are LNHDA and SQIVND (reference sequence). The CDR3 consists of 17 residues. Trimming at V came to 6 bases and at J to 1 base, leaving 6 bases not matched to a gene. The CDR3 bases are TGTGCCAGTAGGTCTAGCGGGAGAGAATCTGGGGCCAACGTCCTGACTTTC. It yields the protein CASRSSGRESGANVLTF.

This chain links TRBV6-5 with TRBJ1-4; D may be TRBD1 (5 bases). The ends were cut back, 2 bases at V and 1 base at J, with 5 bases in the middle. The CDR3 contains 14 residues. CDR1 is MNHEY, CDR2 SVGAGI, per germline. Written as DNA, the CDR3 is TGTGCCAGCAGTTACGGGGGAACTAATGAAAAACTGTTTTTT. Translated: CASSYGGTNEKLFF.

This clone occurred a few times. The same CDR3 can be traced to other DNA sequences in this sample. The rearrangement links TRBV7-9 to TRBJ1-2, with 9 bases aligning to TRBD1. The CDR3 is made up of 14 amino acids. J was trimmed by 4 bases and V by 1 base; bases with no gene match: 1. The germline V gene encodes CDR1 SEHNR and CDR2 FQNEAQ (reference sequence). CDR3 region: CASSLEQGAYGYTF. CDR3 bases: TGTGCCAGCAGCTTAGAACAGGGGGCCTATGGCTACACCTTC.

The chain couples TRBV19 to TRBJ1-2, with D possibly being TRBD1 (5 bases). CDR3 length: 13 amino acids. The germline gives CDR1 LNHDA, CDR2 SQIVND (reference sequence). The V gene lost 3 bases and the J gene lost 6 bases, with 11 bases spanning the gap. CDR3 protein: CASSMTRDDGYTF. The CDR3 DNA follows: TGTGCCAGTAGTATGACCAGGGATGATGGCTACACCTTC.

The chain employs TRBV14 and TRBJ1-3, with D tentatively TRBD1 (6 bases). Germline-derived CDR1 and CDR2 are SGHDN and FVKESK. The length of the CDR3 is 15 residues. The V and J ends lost 5 bases and 1 base respectively, with 12 bases between them. The CDR3: CASSDLRGSGNTIYF. CDR3 nucleotide sequence: TGTGCCAGCAGCGATCTAAGGGGGTCTGGAAACACCATATATTTT.

The chain has TRBV5-1 and TRBJ1-1; D perhaps matches TRBD1 (5 bases). This CDR3 has 14 amino acids. Per the germline V gene, CDR1 is SGHRS and CDR2 is YFSETQ. V was clipped by 2 bases and J by 1 base, with 9 bases between them. In DNA form, the CDR3 reads TGCGCCAGCAGCTTACAGGAGCCGAACACTGAAGCTTTCTTT. Residues: CASSLQEPNTEAFF.

This rearrangement joins TRBV5-1 to TRBJ1-5; 7 bases are shared with TRBD1. This CDR3 spans 14 amino acids. Germline values: CDR1 SGHRS, CDR2 YFSETQ. Losses at the gene ends were 0 bases for V and 6 bases for J; bases not matched to a gene: 3. CDR3 residues: CASSLGQGGQPQHF. The CDR3 nucleotides read TGCGCCAGCAGCTTGGGACAGGGCGGTCAGCCCCAGCATTTT. The entire variable domain, with the rest obtained from reference TRBV5-1 and TRBJ1-5, is as follows: KAGVTQTPRYLIKTRGQQVTLSCSPISGHRSVSWYQQTPGQGLQFLFEYFSETQRNKGNFPGRFSGRQFSNSRSEMNVSTLELGDSALYLCASSLGQGGQPQHFGDGTRLSIL.

J is TRBJ1-3 and V is TRBV5-1, with D uncertain. This CDR3 comprises 16 residues. CDR1 is SGHRS and CDR2 is YFSETQ in the germline V gene. V was trimmed by 0 bases and J by 0 bases, leaving 10 bases between them. The DNA for the CDR3 is TGCGCCAGCAGCTTGGGTGTGGCTCGCTCTGGAAACACCATATATTTT. Translation gives CASSLGVARSGNTIYF.

The chain links TRBV7-8 to TRBJ2-4; D tentatively reads TRBD1 or TRBD2 (5 bases each). The V gene's germline CDR1 is SGHVS and CDR2 FQNEAQ. This CDR3 comprises 16 residues. The V gene lost 1 base and the J gene lost 6 bases, with 16 bases spanning the gap. The CDR3 bases are TGTGCCAGCAGCTTAGTACGGGGCTCGGTGCGAAACATTCAGTACTTC. Its translation: CASSLVRGSVRNIQYF. Using reference TRBV7-8 and TRBJ2-4 for the parts outside the CDR3, the full variable domain is GAGVSQSPRYKVAKRGQDVALRCDPISGHVSLFWYQQALGQGPEFLTYFQNEAQLDKSGLPSDRFFAERPEGSVSTLKIQRTQQEDSAVYLCASSLVRGSVRNIQYFGAGTRLSVL.

The genes are TRBV5-6 and TRBJ2-7; no clear D gene. V was shortened by 4 bases and J by 2 bases, with 13 bases between the two germline ends. The CDR3 covers 14 residues. Germline V lookup: CDR1 SGHDT, CDR2 YYEEEE. CDR3 amino acids: CASSPETSPYEQYF. CDR3 bases: TGTGCCAGCAGCCCTGAGACGAGTCCCTACGAGCAGTACTTC.

The rearrangement joins TRBV27 to TRBJ1-2, with D hard to call. Germline CDR1 reads MNHEY; CDR2 reads SMNVEV (reference sequence). Trimming removed 8 bases from V and 1 base from J, with 11 bases in between. This CDR3 contains 13 residues. The CDR3 DNA sequence: TGTGCCAGCGGTCCAGTGCGTAACTATGGCTACACCTTC. Protein product: CASGPVRNYGYTF.

A single count supports this clone. J is TRBJ1-2 and V is TRBV19; TRBD1 matches at 8 bases. The CDR3 spans 14 residues. The trim removed 5 bases at V and 4 bases at J, leaving 6 bases unmatched. Germline assignment: CDR1 LNHDA and CDR2 SQIVND (reference sequence). In DNA form, the CDR3 reads TGTGCCAGTAGTTCCGGACAGGGAAGCTATGGCTACACCTTC. The encoded protein is CASSSGQGSYGYTF.

The rearrangement joins TRBV29-1 to TRBJ2-1; 8 nucleotides match TRBD1. The CDR3 is made up of 13 amino acids. CDR1 SQVTM and CDR2 ANQGSEA come from the germline V gene. Trimming took 6 bases from V and 9 from J; bases not matched to a gene: 10. The CDR3 sequence is CSVGVGTGGEQFF. The CDR3 DNA sequence: TGCAGCGTGGGGGTGGGGACAGGCGGTGAGCAGTTCTTC.

The V call is TRBV19, the J call TRBJ1-1, with D hard to call. Between the trimmed V and J ends, which lost 6 bases and 3 bases, there was a span of 17 bases. This CDR3 comprises 15 residues. Germline V gene sequence: CDR1 LNHDA, CDR2 SQIVND (reference sequence). The CDR3 region has the DNA TGTGCCAGTAGGGAGGACGGTATGGGCGACACTGAAGCTTTCTTT. It translates to CASREDGMGDTEAFF.